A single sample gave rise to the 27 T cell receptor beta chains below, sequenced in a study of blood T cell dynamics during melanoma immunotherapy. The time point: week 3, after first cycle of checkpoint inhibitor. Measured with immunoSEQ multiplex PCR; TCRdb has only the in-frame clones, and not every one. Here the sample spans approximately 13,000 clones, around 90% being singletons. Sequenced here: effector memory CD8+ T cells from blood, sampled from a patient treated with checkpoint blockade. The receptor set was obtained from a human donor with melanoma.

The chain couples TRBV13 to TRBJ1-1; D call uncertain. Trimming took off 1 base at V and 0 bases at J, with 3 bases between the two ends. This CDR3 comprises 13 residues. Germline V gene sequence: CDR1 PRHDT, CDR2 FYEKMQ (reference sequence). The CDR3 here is CASSLVVNTEAFF. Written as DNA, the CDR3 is TGTGCCAGCAGCTTAGTGGTGAACACTGAAGCTTTCTTT.

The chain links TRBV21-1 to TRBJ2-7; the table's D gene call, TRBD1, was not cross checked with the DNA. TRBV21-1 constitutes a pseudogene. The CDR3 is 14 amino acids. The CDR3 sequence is CASFQDRASYEQYF. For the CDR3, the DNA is TGTGCCAGCTTCCAGGACAGGGCCTCCTACGAGCAGTACTTC.

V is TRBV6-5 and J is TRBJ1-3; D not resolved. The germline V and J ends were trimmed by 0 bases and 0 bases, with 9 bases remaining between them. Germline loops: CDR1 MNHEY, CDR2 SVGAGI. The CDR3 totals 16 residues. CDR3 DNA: TGTGCCAGCAGTTACTCGAGTCCCGACTCTGGAAACACCATATATTTT. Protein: CASSYSSPDSGNTIYF.

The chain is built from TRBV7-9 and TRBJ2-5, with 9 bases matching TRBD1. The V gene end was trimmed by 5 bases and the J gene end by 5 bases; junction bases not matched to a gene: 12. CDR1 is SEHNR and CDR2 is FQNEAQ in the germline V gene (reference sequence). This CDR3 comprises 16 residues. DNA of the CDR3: TGTGCCAGCAGCCGGACCACAGGGGGCCTGGGGGAGACCCAGTACTTC. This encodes CASSRTTGGLGETQYF.

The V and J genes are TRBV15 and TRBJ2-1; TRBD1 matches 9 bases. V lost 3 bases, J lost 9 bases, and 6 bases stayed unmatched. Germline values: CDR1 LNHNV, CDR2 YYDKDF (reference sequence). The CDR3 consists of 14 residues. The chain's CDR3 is CATSSLQGAGEQFF. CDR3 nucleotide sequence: TGTGCCACCAGCAGTCTACAGGGGGCCGGTGAGCAGTTCTTC.

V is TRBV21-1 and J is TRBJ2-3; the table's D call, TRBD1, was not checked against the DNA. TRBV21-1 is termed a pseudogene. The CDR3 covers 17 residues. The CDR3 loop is CASSKRDRERGTDTQYF. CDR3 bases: TGTGCCAGCAGCAAAAGGGACAGGGAGAGGGGAACAGATACGCAGTATTTT.

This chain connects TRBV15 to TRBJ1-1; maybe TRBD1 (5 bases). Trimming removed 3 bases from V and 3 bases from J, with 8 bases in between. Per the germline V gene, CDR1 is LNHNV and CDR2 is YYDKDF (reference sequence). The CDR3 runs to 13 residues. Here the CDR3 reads CATSRRGDTEAFF. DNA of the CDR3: TGTGCCACCAGCAGGCGAGGGGACACTGAAGCTTTCTTT.

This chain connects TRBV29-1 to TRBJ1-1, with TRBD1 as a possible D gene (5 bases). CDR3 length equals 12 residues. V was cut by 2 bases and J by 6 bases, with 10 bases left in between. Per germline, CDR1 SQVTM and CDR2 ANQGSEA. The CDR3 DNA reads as TGCAGCGTTGAAACGGGACCGCCTGAAGCTTTCTTT. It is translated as CSVETGPPEAFF.

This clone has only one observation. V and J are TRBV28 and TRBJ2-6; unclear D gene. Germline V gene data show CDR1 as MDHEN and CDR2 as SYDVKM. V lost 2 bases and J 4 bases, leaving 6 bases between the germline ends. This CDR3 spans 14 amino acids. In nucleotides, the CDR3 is TGTGCCAGCAGTTTACAGCCCGGGGCCAACGTCCTGACTTTC. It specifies CASSLQPGANVLTF.

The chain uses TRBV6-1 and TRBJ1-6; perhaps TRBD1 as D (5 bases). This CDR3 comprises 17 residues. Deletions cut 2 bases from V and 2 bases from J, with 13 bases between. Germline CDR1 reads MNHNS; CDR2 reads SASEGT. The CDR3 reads CASSETGGSTYNSPLHF. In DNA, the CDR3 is TGTGCCAGCAGTGAAACAGGTGGCAGTACCTATAATTCACCCCTCCACTTT.

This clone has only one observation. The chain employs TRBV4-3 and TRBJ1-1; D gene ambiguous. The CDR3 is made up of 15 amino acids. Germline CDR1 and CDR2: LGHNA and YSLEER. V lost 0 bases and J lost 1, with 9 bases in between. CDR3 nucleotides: TGCGCCAGCAGCCAAGATATGGTAGGGAACACTGAAGCTTTCTTT. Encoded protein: CASSQDMVGNTEAFF.

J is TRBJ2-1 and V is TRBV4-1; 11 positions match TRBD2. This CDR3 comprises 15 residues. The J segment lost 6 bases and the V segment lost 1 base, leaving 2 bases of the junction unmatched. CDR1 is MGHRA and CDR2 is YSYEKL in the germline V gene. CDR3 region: CASSQVAGGPNEQFF. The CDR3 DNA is TGCGCCAGCAGCCAAGTAGCGGGAGGGCCCAATGAGCAGTTCTTC.

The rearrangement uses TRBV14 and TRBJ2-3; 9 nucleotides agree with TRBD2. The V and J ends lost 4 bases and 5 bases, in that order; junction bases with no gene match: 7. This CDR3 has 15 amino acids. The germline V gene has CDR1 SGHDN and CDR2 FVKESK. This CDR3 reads CASSLIAGARDTQYF. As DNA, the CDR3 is TGTGCCAGCAGCCTAATAGCGGGAGCAAGAGATACGCAGTATTTT.

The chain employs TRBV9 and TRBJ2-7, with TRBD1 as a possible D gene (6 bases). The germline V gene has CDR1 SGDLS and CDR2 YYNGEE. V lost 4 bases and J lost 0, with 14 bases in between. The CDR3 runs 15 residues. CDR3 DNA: TGTGCCAGCAGCCCCTCGCGACAGGTCTCCTACGAGCAGTACTTC. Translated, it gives CASSPSRQVSYEQYF.

The DNA of the CDR3 is TGTGCCAGCAGCGGATCTTCCAGCGGATCCTACGAGCAGTACTTC. Encoded protein: CASSGSSSGSYEQYF. This chain uses TRBV9 with TRBJ2-7; D might be TRBD2 (5 bases). Trimming removed 3 bases from V and 1 base from J, with 14 bases in between. In germline, CDR1 is SGDLS, CDR2 YYNGEE. The CDR3 runs to 15 residues.

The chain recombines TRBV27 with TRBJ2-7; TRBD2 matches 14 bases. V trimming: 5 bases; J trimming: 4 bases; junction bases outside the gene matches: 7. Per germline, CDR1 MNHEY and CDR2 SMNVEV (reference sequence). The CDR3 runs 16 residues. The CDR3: CASSMGLAGEFYEQYF. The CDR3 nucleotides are TGTGCCAGCAGTATGGGACTAGCGGGAGAATTTTACGAGCAGTACTTC.

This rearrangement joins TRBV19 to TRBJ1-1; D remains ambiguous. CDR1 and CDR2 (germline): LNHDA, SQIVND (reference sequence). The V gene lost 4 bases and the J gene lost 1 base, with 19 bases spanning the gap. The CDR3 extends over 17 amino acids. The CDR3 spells CASSTEGRSSWNTEAFF. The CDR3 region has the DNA TGTGCCAGTAGTACCGAGGGTAGGTCTTCTTGGAACACTGAAGCTTTCTTT.

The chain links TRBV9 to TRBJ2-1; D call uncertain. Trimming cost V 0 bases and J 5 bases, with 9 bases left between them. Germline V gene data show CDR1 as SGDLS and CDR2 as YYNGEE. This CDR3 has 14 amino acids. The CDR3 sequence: CASSVGSYDNEQFF. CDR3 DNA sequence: TGTGCCAGCAGCGTAGGGTCTTATGACAATGAGCAGTTCTTC.

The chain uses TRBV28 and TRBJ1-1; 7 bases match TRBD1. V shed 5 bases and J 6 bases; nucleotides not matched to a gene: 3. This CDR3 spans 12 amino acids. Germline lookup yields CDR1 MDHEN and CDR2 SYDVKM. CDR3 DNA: TGTGCCAGCAGTCGCAGGGGGTCTGAAGCTTTCTTT. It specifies CASSRRGSEAFF.

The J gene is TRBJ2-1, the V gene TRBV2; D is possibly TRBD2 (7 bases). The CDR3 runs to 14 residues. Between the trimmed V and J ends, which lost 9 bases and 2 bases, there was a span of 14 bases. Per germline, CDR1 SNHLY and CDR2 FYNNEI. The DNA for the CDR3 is TGTGCCAGGGGGGGCGGGAGAACCTACAATGAGCAGTTCTTC. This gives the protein CARGGGRTYNEQFF.

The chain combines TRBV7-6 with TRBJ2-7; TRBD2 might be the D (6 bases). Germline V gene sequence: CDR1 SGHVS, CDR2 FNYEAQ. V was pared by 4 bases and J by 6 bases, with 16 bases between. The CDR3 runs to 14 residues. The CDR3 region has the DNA TGTGCCAGCAGCTCCCCGGGACTTAATAGCGAGCAGTACTTC. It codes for CASSSPGLNSEQYF.

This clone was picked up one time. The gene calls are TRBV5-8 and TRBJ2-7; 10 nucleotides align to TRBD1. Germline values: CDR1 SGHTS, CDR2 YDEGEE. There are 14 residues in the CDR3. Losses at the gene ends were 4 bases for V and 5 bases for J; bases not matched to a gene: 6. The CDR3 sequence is CASSHRTGGNEQYF. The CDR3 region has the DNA TGTGCCAGCAGCCATCGGACAGGGGGGAACGAGCAGTACTTC.

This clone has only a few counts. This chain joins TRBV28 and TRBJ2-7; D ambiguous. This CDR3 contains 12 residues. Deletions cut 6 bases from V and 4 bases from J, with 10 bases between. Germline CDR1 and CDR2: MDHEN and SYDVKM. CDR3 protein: CASREGPYEQYF. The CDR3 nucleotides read TGTGCCAGCAGAGAAGGACCGTACGAGCAGTACTTC.

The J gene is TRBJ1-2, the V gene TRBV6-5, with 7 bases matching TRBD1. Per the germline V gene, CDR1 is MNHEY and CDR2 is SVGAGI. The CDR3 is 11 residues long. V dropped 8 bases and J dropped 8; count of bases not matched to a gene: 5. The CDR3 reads CASRDREGYTF. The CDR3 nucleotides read TGTGCCAGCCGTGACAGGGAAGGCTACACCTTC.

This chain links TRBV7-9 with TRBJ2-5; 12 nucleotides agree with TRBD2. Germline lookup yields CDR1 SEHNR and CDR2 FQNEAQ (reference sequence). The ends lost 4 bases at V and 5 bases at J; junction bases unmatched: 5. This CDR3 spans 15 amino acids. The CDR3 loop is CASSSLAGGRETQYF. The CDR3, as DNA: TGTGCCAGCAGCTCACTAGCGGGAGGACGGGAGACCCAGTACTTC.

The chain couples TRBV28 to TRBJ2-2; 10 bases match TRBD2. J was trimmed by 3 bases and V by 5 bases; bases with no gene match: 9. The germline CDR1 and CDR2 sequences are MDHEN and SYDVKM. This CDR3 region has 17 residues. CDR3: CASSPFGLAEYTGELFF. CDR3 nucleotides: TGTGCCAGCAGTCCGTTCGGACTAGCGGAATACACCGGGGAGCTGTTTTTT.

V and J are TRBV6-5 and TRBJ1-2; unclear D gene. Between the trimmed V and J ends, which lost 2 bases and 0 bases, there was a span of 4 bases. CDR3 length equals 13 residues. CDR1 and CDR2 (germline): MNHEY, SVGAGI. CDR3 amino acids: CASSYGPNYGYTF. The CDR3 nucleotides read TGTGCCAGCAGTTACGGGCCTAACTATGGCTACACCTTC.